The 27 T cell receptor beta chains in this list originate from one sample, sequenced in a study of T-cell memory formation after mild COVID-19. Via MiXCR, TCRdb re-called the 5' RACE reads, giving one row per CDR3 protein. The sample includes about 250,000 distinct CDR3 sequences, around 17% of them seen just once. What was sequenced was PBMCs or a T cell subset sorted from them (not recorded which). The receptors come from a man between 18 and 29 years old who had mild COVID-19 (a few samples of this study predate the infection). Cell type and time point are not known.

There are many counts of this clonotype. This sequence joins TRBV6-5 and TRBJ2-7; 9 bases map to TRBD1. The CDR3 length is 15 residues. V shed 2 bases and J 1 base; nucleotides not matched to a gene: 3. Germline-derived CDR1 and CDR2 are MNHEY and SVGAGI. CDR3 loop: CASSYGGTGSYEQYF. The CDR3 DNA reads TGTGCCAGCAGTTACGGGGGGACAGGGTCCTACGAGCAGTACTTC.

The chain recombines TRBV5-1 with TRBJ2-3, with 9 bases that match TRBD2. CDR3 size: 15 residues. Trimming removed 2 bases from V and 6 bases from J; junction bases left unmatched: 7. Germline CDR1 reads SGHRS; CDR2 reads YFSETQ. The CDR3 bases are TGCGCCAGCAGCTTAGCTAGCGGGGTCCGGGATACGCAGTATTTT. Residues: CASSLASGVRDTQYF.

This clonotype was detected many times. V and J are TRBV12-3 or TRBV12-4 and TRBJ2-1; D ambiguous. Trimming took off 8 bases at V and 7 bases at J, with 27 bases between the two ends. The CDR3 has 17 amino acids. The CDR3 loop is CASRRGSRTESWNEQFF. The CDR3 nucleotides read TGTGCCAGCCGCCGAGGATCTCGGACGGAATCGTGGAATGAGCAGTTCTTC.

In its sample, this clonotype was seen many times. The chain couples TRBV5-1 to TRBJ2-2; 8 positions agree with TRBD2. This CDR3 spans 17 amino acids. V was clipped by 2 bases and J by 4 bases; unmatched bases: 10. Germline V gives CDR1 SGHRS, CDR2 YFSETQ. CDR3 sequence reads: CASSLFGSSGGTGELFF. As DNA, the CDR3 is TGCGCCAGCAGCTTATTCGGTTCCAGCGGGGGCACCGGGGAGCTGTTTTTT.

This clonotype was seen more than once but under ten times. This chain joins TRBV10-3 and TRBJ1-2; D gene ambiguous. V was clipped by 4 bases and J by 2 bases, with 14 bases between them. Germline V gene lookup returns CDR1 ENHRY and CDR2 SYGVKD. This CDR3 comprises 15 residues. This CDR3 reads CAISGLGQQNYGYTF. In nucleotides, the CDR3 is TGTGCCATCAGTGGGTTAGGGCAGCAGAACTATGGCTACACCTTC.

This clonotype showed up just once. V usage is TRBV5-1 and J usage is TRBJ1-4, with D possibly matching TRBD1 (6 bases). Germline lookup yields CDR1 SGHRS and CDR2 YFSETQ. This CDR3 spans 15 amino acids. V dropped 3 bases and J dropped 8 bases, with 17 bases sitting between them. The CDR3 coding sequence is TGCGCCAGCAGCTCATTAACCGGGACATGGGAAAAACTGTTTTTT. Its translation is CASSSLTGTWEKLFF.

The chain is built from TRBV29-1 and TRBJ1-1; D is uncertain. The CDR3 runs 14 residues. Trimming pared 6 bases from V and 3 bases from J, leaving 17 bases between. Germline V gene sequence: CDR1 SQVTM, CDR2 ANQGSEA. The chain's CDR3 is CSVHIGGRDTEAFF. CDR3 bases: TGCAGCGTCCACATTGGAGGGAGGGACACTGAAGCTTTCTTT.

This clonotype appeared a few times. The chain carries TRBV3-1 and TRBJ1-5, with D uncertain. V gave up 10 bases and J gave up 1 base, with 11 bases separating them. The CDR3 totals 13 residues. Germline V CDR1 and CDR2: LGHDT, YNNKEL (reference sequence). This chain's CDR3 is CATAAGSNQPQHF. CDR3 bases: TGTGCCACCGCTGCGGGGAGCAATCAGCCCCAGCATTTT.

This clonotype was detected ten times or more. The V gene is TRBV6-5, the J gene TRBJ1-6; 9 positions match TRBD1. V was clipped by 5 bases and J by 7 bases; unmatched bases: 6. CDR1 is MNHEY, CDR2 SVGAGI, per germline. The CDR3 loop spans 15 amino acids. The CDR3 reads CASSDRGGVNSPLHF. CDR3 DNA: TGTGCCAGCAGTGACAGGGGGGGCGTGAATTCACCCCTCCACTTT.

The chain has TRBV7-2 and TRBJ2-5; D possibly corresponds to TRBD1 (6 bases). The germline V gene has CDR1 SGHTA and CDR2 FQGNSA. Trimming took 4 bases from V and 1 from J, leaving 13 bases between them. This CDR3 is 15 amino acids long. CDR3 sequence: CASSSSGVTQETQYF. CDR3 DNA sequence: TGTGCCAGCAGCTCGTCAGGGGTTACCCAAGAGACCCAGTACTTC.

The rearrangement joins TRBV7-8 to TRBJ2-1; D is undetermined. This CDR3 is built from 14 residues. Germline V CDR1 and CDR2: SGHVS, FQNEAQ. Trimming took off 1 base at V and 8 bases at J, with 12 bases between the two ends. The CDR3 protein is CASSLVLMADEQFF. In nucleotides, the CDR3 is TGTGCCAGCAGCTTAGTTCTAATGGCGGATGAGCAGTTCTTC.

This clonotype was found a few times. The gene calls are TRBV9 and TRBJ2-5, with D maybe TRBD2 (6 bases). The CDR3 covers 14 residues. The ends were cut back, 0 bases at V and 4 bases at J, with 10 bases in the middle. Looked up from germline, CDR1 is SGDLS and CDR2 is YYNGEE. The CDR3: CASSVGSGGETQYF. CDR3 sequence (DNA): TGTGCCAGCAGCGTAGGGTCCGGGGGAGAGACCCAGTACTTC.

The chain has TRBV7-2 and TRBJ2-3; 12 bases agree with TRBD2. Germline trimming cut 5 bases from V and 2 bases from J; bases unmatched to any gene: 5. Germline lookup yields CDR1 SGHTA and CDR2 FQGNSA. The CDR3 totals 16 residues. The CDR3 here is CASSRRLAGATDTQYF. The CDR3 DNA is TGTGCCAGCAGCCGGCGACTAGCGGGGGCCACAGATACGCAGTATTTT.

The chain combines TRBV9 with TRBJ1-1, with 8 bases fitting TRBD1. The CDR3 extends over 13 amino acids. From germline, CDR1 is SGDLS and CDR2 YYNGEE. V was clipped by 2 bases and J by 7 bases; unmatched bases: 4. As DNA, the CDR3 is TGTGCCAGCAGCGTTTCAACAGGGGGTGAAGCTTTCTTT. Translation gives CASSVSTGGEAFF.

The CDR3 is CSARRQGWRNQPQHF. The CDR3, as DNA: TGCAGTGCCCGACGACAGGGGTGGCGCAATCAGCCCCAGCATTTT. The chain has TRBV20-1 and TRBJ1-5; TRBD1 matches at 8 bases. This CDR3 has 15 amino acids. The germline V gene has CDR1 DFQATT and CDR2 SNEGSKA (reference sequence). Losses at the gene ends were 6 bases for V and 2 bases for J; bases not matched to a gene: 9.

This clonotype turned up a few times. V gene TRBV7-3 combines with J gene TRBJ2-6; D gene uncertain. In germline, CDR1 is SGHTA, CDR2 FQGTGA. The germline V and J ends were trimmed by 4 bases and 3 bases, with 4 bases remaining between them. There are 13 residues in the CDR3. The CDR3 DNA reads as TGTGCCAGCAGCTCCGTTGGGGCCAACGTCCTGACTTTC. This gives the protein CASSSVGANVLTF.

This clonotype was seen more than once but under ten times. CDR3 amino acids: CASTAGAAGANVLTF. The CDR3 nucleotides are TGTGCCAGCACGGCAGGGGCAGCTGGGGCCAACGTCCTGACTTTC. The chain combines TRBV28 with TRBJ2-6; tentative D call: TRBD1 (6 bases). Trimming removed 7 bases from V and 2 bases from J, with 12 bases in between. This CDR3 spans 15 amino acids. Germline CDR1 is MDHEN and CDR2 is SYDVKM.

The chain combines TRBV29-1 with TRBJ1-2; D is ambiguous. The length of the CDR3 is 11 residues. Germline lookup yields CDR1 SQVTM and CDR2 ANQGSEA. V was cut by 3 bases and J by 5 bases, with 7 bases left in between. The CDR3 loop reads CSVDRNYGYTF. CDR3 DNA: TGCAGCGTTGACAGGAATTATGGCTACACCTTC. The full variable domain, its missing parts supplied by reference TRBV29-1 and TRBJ1-2, is SAVISQKPSRDICQRGTSLTIQCQVDSQVTMMFWYRQQPGQSLTLIATANQGSEATYESGFVIDKFPISRPNLTFSTLTVSNMSPEDSSIYLCSVDRNYGYTFGSGTRLTVV.

The CDR3 bases are TGTGCCAGCTCAGCCACAGGGGGAGGTTACGAGCAGTACTTC. This encodes CASSATGGGYEQYF. The V gene is TRBV18, the J gene TRBJ2-7; 8 positions agree with TRBD1. The J segment lost 4 bases and the V segment lost 5 bases, leaving 7 bases of the junction unmatched. CDR3 length equals 14 residues. Germline V gene sequence: CDR1 KGHSH, CDR2 LQKENI. Looking up the rest from reference TRBV18 and TRBJ2-7 gives the full variable domain: NAGVMQNPRHLVRRRGQEARLRCSPMKGHSHVYWYRQLPEEGLKFMVYLQKENIIDESGMPKERFSAEFPKEGPSILRIQQVVRGDSAAYFCASSATGGGYEQYFGPGTRLTVT.

The chain joins TRBV29-1 to TRBJ2-3, with D unresolved. V was shortened by 5 bases and J by 4 bases, with 7 bases between the two germline ends. The CDR3 has 11 residues. Germline V gives CDR1 SQVTM, CDR2 ANQGSEA. CDR3 DNA sequence: TGCAGCGTTTTTATGGCAGATACGCAGTATTTT. Translated, it gives CSVFMADTQYF.

The chain uses TRBV6-2 or TRBV6-3 and TRBJ2-3; TRBD2 aligns across 10 bases. CDR3 length: 18 amino acids. Germline V lookup: CDR1 MNHEY, CDR2 SVGEGT. With 2 bases clipped from V and 5 bases from J, the junction kept 13 bases outside the gene matches. The CDR3 DNA reads TGTGCCAGCAGTTACCGAACTAGCGGGACCGGCCGTGGAGATACGCAGTATTTT. The encoded protein is CASSYRTSGTGRGDTQYF.

V is TRBV14 and J is TRBJ2-3; 7 bases line up with TRBD2. CDR1 is SGHDN and CDR2 is FVKESK in the germline V gene. With V trimmed by 10 bases and J by 0 bases, 7 bases remained unmatched. The CDR3 spans 14 residues. In DNA, the CDR3 is TGTGCCACCTCGGGGGGTCTTAGCACAGATACGCAGTATTTT. Its protein is CATSGGLSTDTQYF.

This clonotype was picked up a small number of times. The chain carries TRBV7-2 and TRBJ1-5, with D unclear. Trimming stripped 2 bases from V and 5 bases from J, with 10 bases between. The CDR3 extends over 14 amino acids. Germline V gene lookup returns CDR1 SGHTA and CDR2 FQGNSA. CDR3 protein: CASSLIGFDQPQHF. CDR3 nucleotide sequence: TGTGCCAGCAGCTTAATAGGGTTCGATCAGCCCCAGCATTTT.

The J gene is TRBJ1-4, the V gene TRBV4-3; 9 positions match TRBD1. Losses at the gene ends were 6 bases for V and 6 bases for J; bases not matched to a gene: 8. Germline V CDR1 and CDR2: LGHNA, YSLEER. The CDR3 runs 15 residues. In DNA, the CDR3 is TGCGCCAGCAGTTGGTCTCGGACAGGGGATGAAAAACTGTTTTTT. Translation: CASSWSRTGDEKLFF.

The chain is built from TRBV4-3 and TRBJ2-6; D is unresolved. CDR1 is LGHNA, CDR2 YSLEER, per germline. V dropped 0 bases and J dropped 2 bases, with 5 bases sitting between them. The CDR3 has 15 amino acids. CDR3 loop: CASSQEWAGANVLTF. The CDR3 nucleotides are TGCGCCAGCAGCCAAGAATGGGCTGGGGCCAACGTCCTGACTTTC.

In its sample, this clonotype was seen a few times. J is TRBJ2-7 and V is TRBV12-3 or TRBV12-4, with D unclear. This CDR3 spans 11 amino acids. Trimming left V 5 bases short and J 3 bases short, with 5 bases between. The CDR3 region is CASSTNYEQYF. CDR3 in DNA: TGTGCCAGCAGTACCAACTACGAGCAGTACTTC.

The gene calls are TRBV5-1 and TRBJ2-5; TRBD2 might be the D (5 bases). The V gene's germline CDR1 is SGHRS and CDR2 YFSETQ. This CDR3 has 15 residues. With 1 base removed from V and 4 bases from J, the gap between germline ends came to 14 bases. CDR3 loop: CASSLIPDYRETQYF. CDR3 nucleotide sequence: TGCGCCAGCAGCTTGATTCCCGACTATCGAGAGACCCAGTACTTC.